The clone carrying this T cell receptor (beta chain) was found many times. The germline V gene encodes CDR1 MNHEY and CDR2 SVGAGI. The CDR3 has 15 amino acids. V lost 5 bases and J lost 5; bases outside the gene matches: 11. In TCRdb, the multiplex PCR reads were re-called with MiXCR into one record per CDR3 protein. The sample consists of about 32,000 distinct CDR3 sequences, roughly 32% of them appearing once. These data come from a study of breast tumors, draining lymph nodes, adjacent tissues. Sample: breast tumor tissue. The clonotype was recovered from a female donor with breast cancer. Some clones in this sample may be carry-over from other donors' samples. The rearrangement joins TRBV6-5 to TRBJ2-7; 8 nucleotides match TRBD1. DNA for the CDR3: TGTGCCAGCAGTATCACCAGGGGGCGCAACCACGAGCAGTACTTC. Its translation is CASSITRGRNHEQYF.